These T cell receptor beta chains were read from a single sample in a study of blood T cell repertoires in COVID-19. The assay was immunoSEQ multiplex PCR, and TCRdb's table has in-frame clones only and misses some. This table holds over 55,000 clones, around 92% found once. Sequencing used peripheral blood. The receptors here all came from a man in his fifties or sixties with acute or convalescent COVID-19. Both conserved end residues are trimmed from each CDR3. Fields, in order: V gene, J gene, CDR3 protein.

TRBV3-1/TRBV3-2	TRBJ1-1	ASSQAWDSQNTEAF
TRBV29-1	TRBJ1-1	SVGSGTEAF
TRBV10-3	TRBJ2-5	AISEGLAQETQY
TRBV29-1	TRBJ1-1	SGDGGMNTEAF
TRBV7-2	TRBJ2-3	ASSLAPDWSGRDTQY
TRBV7-2	TRBJ2-7	ASSLDPTGTYEQY
TRBV2	TRBJ2-1	ASSRQLEQF
TRBV7-2	TRBJ2-1	ASSFLAGEVYNEQF
TRBV25-1	TRBJ1-2	ASSPPGEGYGYT
TRBV28	TRBJ2-1	ASGRGSYNEQF
TRBV6-2/TRBV6-3	TRBJ1-5	ASSYTGRGNQPQH
TRBV19	TRBJ1-5	ATSLGGDLPQH
TRBV5-6	TRBJ2-5	ASSLQARDQETQY
TRBV7-3	TRBJ2-2	ASSRGQGATGELF
TRBV19	TRBJ2-2	ASSTSGGRSNTGELF
TRBV3-1/TRBV3-2	TRBJ2-6	ASSPTLAAGANVLT
TRBV7-2	TRBJ2-1	ASSLGRAGGTLSEQF
TRBV5-1	TRBJ2-7	ASSVRTSGLSSYEQY
TRBV23-1	TRBJ2-2	ASSQSLGRRQGNTGELF
TRBV2	TRBJ2-3	QWDTQY
TRBV27	TRBJ1-2	ASSFASGRGGGYT
TRBV18	TRBJ1-5	ASSPERDQPQH
TRBV21-1	TRBJ1-1	ASSKRGGLGGGYVMNTEAF
TRBV5-4	TRBJ2-1	ASSATGTSGGKQF
TRBV4-3	TRBJ1-3	ASSQVRGNTIY
TRBV7-9	TRBJ2-5	ASSYTIGVETQY
TRBV4-3	TRBJ2-7	ASSQVLQREDHEQY
TRBV23-1	TRBJ1-4	ASSHFGQGAHNEKLF
TRBV29-1	TRBJ1-1	SVAGLNTEAF
TRBV7-6	TRBJ2-1	ASSLRPVTGDNEQF
TRBV5-4	TRBJ1-4	ASTSGGQGNEKLF
TRBV30	TRBJ2-7	AWSVYGTGTSRDEQY
TRBV28	TRBJ1-1	ASSFGWGGRRAF
TRBV7-2	TRBJ1-6	ASSLDIPEGHNSPLH
TRBV6-6	TRBJ1-5	ASSYGQGGGNQPQH
TRBV4-1	TRBJ1-4	ASSQVAGLEKLF
TRBV7-7	TRBJ2-7	ASSPGPTRGYEQY
TRBV2	TRBJ1-2	ASRTNGYT
TRBV24-1	TRBJ1-1	ATSDPNWRSENTEAF
TRBV7-2	TRBJ2-7	ASSVGTSGTYEQY
TRBV19	TRBJ2-1	ASSILRASAYNEQF
TRBV7-2	TRBJ2-7	ASSLVLAGGGEQY